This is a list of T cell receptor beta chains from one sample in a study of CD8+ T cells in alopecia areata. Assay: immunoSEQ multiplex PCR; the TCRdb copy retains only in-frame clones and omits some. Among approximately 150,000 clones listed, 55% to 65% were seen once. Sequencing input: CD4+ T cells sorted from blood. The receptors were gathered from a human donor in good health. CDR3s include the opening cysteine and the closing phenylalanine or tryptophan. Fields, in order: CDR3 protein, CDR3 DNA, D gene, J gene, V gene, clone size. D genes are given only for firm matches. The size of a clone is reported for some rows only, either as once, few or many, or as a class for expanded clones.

CDR3 protein: CASSLSSGRKETQYF
CDR3 DNA: TGTGCCAGCAGCTTATCTAGCGGGAGGAAAGAGACCCAGTACTTC
D gene: TRBD2
J gene: TRBJ2-5
V gene: TRBV7-9
clone size: -

CDR3 protein: CASSPLLAGVNEQYF
CDR3 DNA: TGCGCCAGCAGCCCGTTACTAGCGGGAGTTAACGAGCAGTACTTC
D gene: TRBD2
J gene: TRBJ2-7
V gene: TRBV10-2
clone size: -

CDR3 protein: CASRRSVYGYTF
CDR3 DNA: TGTGCCAGCAGAAGAAGCGTTTATGGCTACACCTTC
D gene: -
J gene: TRBJ1-2
V gene: TRBV28
clone size: -

CDR3 protein: CASSFRSYEQYF
CDR3 DNA: TGTGCCAGCAGCTTTAGGAGCTACGAGCAGTACTTC
D gene: -
J gene: TRBJ2-7
V gene: TRBV13
clone size: -

CDR3 protein: CASMRVREQYF
CDR3 DNA: TGCGCCAGCATGCGGGTCAGGGAGCAGTACTTC
D gene: -
J gene: TRBJ2-7
V gene: TRBV23-1
clone size: few

CDR3 protein: CASGRDRGFEQFF
CDR3 DNA: TGTGCTAGTGGTCGGGACAGGGGGTTTGAGCAGTTCTTC
D gene: TRBD1
J gene: TRBJ2-1
V gene: TRBV12-5
clone size: -

CDR3 protein: CASSLDGTAYNEQFF
CDR3 DNA: TGTGCCAGCAGCTTAGATGGGACAGCTTACAATGAGCAGTTCTTC
D gene: TRBD1
J gene: TRBJ2-1
V gene: TRBV7-2
clone size: few

CDR3 protein: CSVEDPATDTQYF
CDR3 DNA: TGCAGCGTTGAAGATCCAGCCACAGATACGCAGTATTTT
D gene: -
J gene: TRBJ2-3
V gene: TRBV29-1
clone size: -

CDR3 protein: CATRQGSNTGELFF
CDR3 DNA: TGTGCCACTAGACAGGGGTCGAACACCGGGGAGCTGTTTTTT
D gene: TRBD1
J gene: TRBJ2-2
V gene: TRBV10-3
clone size: -

CDR3 protein: CASSPRDIRGPTEAFF
CDR3 DNA: TGTGCCAGCTCACCAAGGGATATTAGAGGTCCCACTGAAGCTTTCTTT
D gene: -
J gene: TRBJ1-1
V gene: TRBV18
clone size: many

CDR3 protein: CASSLQGTLYEQYF
CDR3 DNA: TGTGCCAGCAGCTTACAGGGAACTCTCTACGAGCAGTACTTC
D gene: -
J gene: TRBJ2-7
V gene: TRBV7-2
clone size: -

CDR3 protein: CASSTSGRVYEQYF
CDR3 DNA: TGTGCCAGCAGTACTAGCGGGAGAGTCTACGAGCAGTACTTC
D gene: TRBD2
J gene: TRBJ2-7
V gene: TRBV5-4
clone size: once

CDR3 protein: CSVARTSNEQYF
CDR3 DNA: TGCAGCGTTGCCAGGACTAGCAACGAGCAGTACTTC
D gene: TRBD2
J gene: TRBJ2-7
V gene: TRBV29-1
clone size: -

CDR3 protein: CASSSSSPPYNEQFF
CDR3 DNA: TGTGCCAGCAGCTCCTCTAGTCCCCCGTACAATGAGCAGTTCTTC
D gene: -
J gene: TRBJ2-1
V gene: TRBV7-2
clone size: -

CDR3 protein: CASSSQREAQETQYF
CDR3 DNA: TGTGCCAGCAGTTCACAGCGGGAGGCCCAAGAGACCCAGTACTTC
D gene: TRBD2
J gene: TRBJ2-5
V gene: TRBV25-1
clone size: few

CDR3 protein: CSAPYWNEQYF
CDR3 DNA: TGCAGTGCTCCCTACTGGAACGAGCAGTACTTC
D gene: -
J gene: TRBJ2-7
V gene: TRBV20-1
clone size: -

CDR3 protein: CACPSVGNYGYTF
CDR3 DNA: TGTGCCTGCCCGTCGGTAGGGAACTATGGCTACACCTTC
D gene: -
J gene: TRBJ1-2
V gene: TRBV30
clone size: -

CDR3 protein: CASSTDGSYTEAFF
CDR3 DNA: TGTGCCAGCAGTACCGACGGGAGTTACACTGAAGCTTTCTTT
D gene: -
J gene: TRBJ1-1
V gene: TRBV2
clone size: -

CDR3 protein: CATSWRKETQYF
CDR3 DNA: TGTGCCACCAGCTGGCGGAAAGAGACCCAGTACTTC
D gene: -
J gene: TRBJ2-5
V gene: TRBV15
clone size: -

CDR3 protein: CASSSIAGVTDTQYF
CDR3 DNA: TGTGCCAGCAGCTCGATAGCGGGAGTGACAGATACGCAGTATTTT
D gene: TRBD2
J gene: TRBJ2-3
V gene: TRBV5-6
clone size: -

CDR3 protein: CASGRGSGANVLTF
CDR3 DNA: TGTGCCAGTGGACGGGGCTCTGGGGCCAACGTCCTGACTTTC
D gene: -
J gene: TRBJ2-6
V gene: TRBV6-5
clone size: -

CDR3 protein: CSVELQGKANEKLFF
CDR3 DNA: TGCAGCGTTGAACTGCAGGGAAAGGCTAATGAAAAACTGTTTTTT
D gene: -
J gene: TRBJ1-4
V gene: TRBV29-1
clone size: -